This paragraph covers one T cell receptor beta chain sequence. There is no known antigen for this receptor. Base-call qualities are not available, and no considerably larger clone is one nucleotide away. The data are from a study of PD-1 blockade in classical Hodgkin lymphoma (dated by TCRdb to the early 2020s). Some background on the complete study: Nivolumab dosing was 3 mg/kg intravenously every 2 weeks, continuing until either disease progression or unacceptable toxicity. A peripheral blood immune signature of response to PD-1 blockade in classical Hodgkin lymphoma was defined using TCR beta sequencing and CyTOF. What the research found in general, with its limitations: Patients starting nivolumab less than 1 year after ASCT had lower diversity and were excluded from later analyses to avoid confounding by immune reconstitution. Baseline TCR diversity was reported to be lower in newly diagnosed patients than in healthy donors and to be lower still in relapsed/refractory patients. Only a single clinical trial cohort was studied, and what caused the repertoire differences, possibly disease activity or prior therapy, remained undefined. Trial patients with a complete response had baseline diversity similar to that of newly diagnosed patients, while partial responders and progressors had significantly lower diversity. By C4D1, a significant rise was seen in CD4+ TCR diversity but not in CD8+ TCR diversity (p=0.0027 vs p=0.16), and the rise was most apparent among complete responders (p=0.02).

Per the germline V gene (reference sequence), GTSNPN is the CDR1 and SVGIG is the CDR2. V lost 0 bases and J lost 7 bases, and the count of bases not matched to a germline gene is 6. Including cysteine and phenylalanine, the CDR3 has 13 amino acids. Only the CDR3 portion is preserved as DNA: 39 bases, with reading frame beginning at the first base. The time point label on this specimen signifies: cycle 4 day 1 (C4D1), after less than seven weeks of nivolumab. Every trial patient had relapsed after autologous stem cell transplantation, and cohorts A, B and C differed in prior brentuximab vedotin exposure. A total of roughly 60 patients with relapsed/refractory classical Hodgkin lymphoma made up the trial cohort, and each patient's best overall response was complete response, partial response or progressive disease. In the multi-cohort phase II CheckMate 205 trial, trial patients received single-agent nivolumab. An independent review committee assessed best overall response by applying the 2007 International Working Group response criteria. Trial PBMCs were collected immediately before nivolumab initiation (C1D1) and during therapy at cycle 2 day 1 and cycle 4 day 1. Peripheral blood was collected in 8 mL Vacutainer Cell Preparation Tubes, from which PBMCs were isolated by centrifugation and then cryopreserved.

Genomic DNA was isolated using the Qiagen DNeasy kit from unsorted PBMCs as well as from negatively selected CD4+ and CD8+ fractions. Amplification of TCR beta CDR3 regions was done by immunoSEQ multiplex PCR with primers that anneal to V and J segments. A synthetic immune receptor repertoire was used to minimize amplification bias, and any residual bias was removed computationally once sequencing was done. The published analysis was carried out like this. Custom Python scripts were used to quantify repertoire diversity as the Shannon entropy index. The unsorted, CD4+ and CD8+ repertoires were each analyzed separately, with the exception of combined analyses, where CD4+ and CD8+ sequences were merged in silico. Clonal expansion was defined as at least a 2-fold frequency increase after treatment relative to C1D1, with a pseudocount of 0.5 for undetected baseline clones. Singleton clones were defined as clones with 0 or 1 copy at C1D1, and non-singleton clones were defined as clones with 2 or more copies. By matching protein sequences in sorted samples from the same patient, clones expanded in unsorted samples were annotated as CD4+, CD8+ or unknown. Wilcoxon tests on paired samples were used to test diversity changes from C1D1 to C4D1. TCRdb's version of the immuneACCESS table is confined to in-frame rearrangements and falls short of the full clone set. An unresolved V gene accounts for under half of the shortfall where checked; the remainder is of unknown origin. V and J calls and clone size come straight from that table; D and trimming were deduced from the DNA. The sample table lists approximately 39,000 clones, more than 60% of them with a count of one. 7.5% to 10% of the sample belongs to the ten largest clones.

The source of this sequence is a human donor with classical Hodgkin lymphoma. This material consisted of peripheral blood mononuclear cells (PBMCs), taken before the fourth cycle of nivolumab. Recombination connected TRBV30 to TRBJ2-7; 7 central bases correspond to TRBD1. The nucleotide sequence reads TGTGCCTGGAGTGTGGGGGACAGAGGAGAGCAGTACTTC. Translated, this gives CAWSVGDRGEQYF.